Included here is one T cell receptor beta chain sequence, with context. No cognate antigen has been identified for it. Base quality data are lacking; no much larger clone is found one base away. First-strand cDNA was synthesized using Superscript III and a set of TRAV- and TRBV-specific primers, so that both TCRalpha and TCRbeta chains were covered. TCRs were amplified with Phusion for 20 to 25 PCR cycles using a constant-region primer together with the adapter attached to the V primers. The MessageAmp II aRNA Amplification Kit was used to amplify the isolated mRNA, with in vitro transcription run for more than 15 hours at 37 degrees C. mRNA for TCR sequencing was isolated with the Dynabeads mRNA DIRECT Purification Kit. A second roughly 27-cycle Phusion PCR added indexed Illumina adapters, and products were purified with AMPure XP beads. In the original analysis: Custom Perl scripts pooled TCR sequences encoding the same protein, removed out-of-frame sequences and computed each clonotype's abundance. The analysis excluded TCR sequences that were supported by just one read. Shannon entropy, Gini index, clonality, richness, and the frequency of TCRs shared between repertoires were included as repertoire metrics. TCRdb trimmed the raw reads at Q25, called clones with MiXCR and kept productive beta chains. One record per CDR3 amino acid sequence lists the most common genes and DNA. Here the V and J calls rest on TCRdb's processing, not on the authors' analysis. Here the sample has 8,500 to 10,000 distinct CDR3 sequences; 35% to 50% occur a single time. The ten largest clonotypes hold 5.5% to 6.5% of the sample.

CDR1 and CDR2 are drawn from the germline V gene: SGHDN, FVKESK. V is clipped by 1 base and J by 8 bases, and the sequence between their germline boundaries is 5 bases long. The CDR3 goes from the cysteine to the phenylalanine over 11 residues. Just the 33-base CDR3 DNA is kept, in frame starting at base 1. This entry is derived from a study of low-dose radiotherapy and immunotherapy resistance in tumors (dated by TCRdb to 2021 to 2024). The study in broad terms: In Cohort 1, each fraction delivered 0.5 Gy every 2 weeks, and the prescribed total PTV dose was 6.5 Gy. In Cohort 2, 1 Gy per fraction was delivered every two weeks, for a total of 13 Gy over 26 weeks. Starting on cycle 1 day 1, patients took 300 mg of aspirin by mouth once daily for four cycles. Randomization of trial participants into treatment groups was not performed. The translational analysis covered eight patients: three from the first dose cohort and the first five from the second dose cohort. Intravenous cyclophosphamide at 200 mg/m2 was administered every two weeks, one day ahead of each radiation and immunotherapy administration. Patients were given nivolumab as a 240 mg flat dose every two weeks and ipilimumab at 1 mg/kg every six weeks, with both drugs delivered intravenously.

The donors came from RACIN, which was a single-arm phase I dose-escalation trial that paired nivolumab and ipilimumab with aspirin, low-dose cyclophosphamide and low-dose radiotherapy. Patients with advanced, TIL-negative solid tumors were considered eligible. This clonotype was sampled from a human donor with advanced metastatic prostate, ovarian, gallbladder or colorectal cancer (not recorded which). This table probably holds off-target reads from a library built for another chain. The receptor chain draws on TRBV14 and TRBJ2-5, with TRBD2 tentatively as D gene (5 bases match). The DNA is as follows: TGTGCCAGCAGCCAAGGACTAACCCAGTACTTC. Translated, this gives CASSQGLTQYF.